This T cell receptor beta chain was captured by sequencing in a study of cytomegalovirus exposure and HLA in healthy donors. 13 Jbeta primers and 60 Vbeta primers were used for the PCR. Assay: immunoSEQ multiplex PCR; the TCRdb copy retains only in-frame clones and omits some. The data contain roughly 150,000 clones, approximately 83% of them singletons. Germline loops: CDR1 MGHRA, CDR2 YSYEKL. V lost 5 bases to trimming and J lost 1 base, with 14 bases between them. The CDR3 loop spans 15 amino acids. The V call is TRBV4-1, the J call TRBJ1-1, with D perhaps TRBD1 (5 bases). The source material was PBMCs. The receptor was derived from a man between 40 and 49 years old in good health and CMV-seronegative. CDR3 nucleotides: TGCGCCAGCAGCAAAGGACACTCAGAGAACACTGAAGCTTTCTTT. Its protein product is CASSKGHSENTEAFF.